This TCR beta chain originates from a study of blood T cell repertoires in COVID-19. Across the whole study: Samples of COVID-19 (acute and convalescent) were obtained from the United States, Italy and Spain. From T cells, B-cell-depleted T cells, or PBMCs came the material, which was cDNA or gDNA.

The V gene's germline CDR1 is MDHEN and CDR2 SYDVKM. V lost 8 bases to trimming and J lost 2 bases, with 9 bases between them. The CDR3 extends over 12 amino acids. Original analysis: Nucleated cell counts were estimated from reference gene primer amplification. Measured with immunoSEQ multiplex PCR; TCRdb has only the in-frame clones, and not every one. The DNA was the basis for D and trimming; V, J and clone size are from that table. Of 130,000 or so clones in the sample, around nine tenths are singletons; the top ten hold over 9.5%. The material sequenced was peripheral blood. The receptor was isolated from a man between 60 and 70 years old with active or convalescent COVID-19. The rearrangement uses TRBV28 and TRBJ1-2; no clear D gene. This CDR3 is CASARSNYGYTF. DNA of the CDR3: TGTGCCAGCGCGCGGTCCAACTATGGCTACACCTTC.